This T cell receptor (delta chain) was identified in a study of gamma-delta chains in newborns, infants, children. Study context: Microbial exposure reportedly drives polyclonal innate γδ T cell expansion after birth.

A word on this clone: TCRdb's protein, taken from a much larger clone, differs from this DNA's translation at residue 12, likely owing to a read error; the protein displayed comes from the DNA.

TCRdb redid clone calling on the reads using CATT. The data hold approximately 4,100 delta-chain clones, with 4% to 5% observed a single time. The TCR was taken from a child who was a newborn, infant or young child, either healthy, febrile or measles-vaccinated (not recorded which). Sequencing used blood.

The CDR3 coding sequence is TGTGCCTGTTTACCACTGGGGGATCCCCCCGATGAACTCATCTTT. Translation gives CACLPLGDPPDELIF. The V gene is TRDV2, the J gene TRDJ1, with TRDD3 matching 10 bases. The CDR3 spans 15 residues. From germline, CDR1 is GEAIGNYY and CDR2 EKD.